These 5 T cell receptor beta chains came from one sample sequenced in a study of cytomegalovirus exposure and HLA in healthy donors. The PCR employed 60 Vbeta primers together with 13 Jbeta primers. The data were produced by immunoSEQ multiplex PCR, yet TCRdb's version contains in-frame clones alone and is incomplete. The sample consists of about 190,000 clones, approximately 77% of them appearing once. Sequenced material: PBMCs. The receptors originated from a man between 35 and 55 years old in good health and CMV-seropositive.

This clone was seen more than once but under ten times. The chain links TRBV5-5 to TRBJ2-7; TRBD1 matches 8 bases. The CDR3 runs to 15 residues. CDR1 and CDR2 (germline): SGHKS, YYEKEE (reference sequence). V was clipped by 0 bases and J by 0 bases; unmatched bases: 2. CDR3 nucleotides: TGTGCCAGCAGCTTGGAGACAGGGGACTCCTACGAGCAGTACTTC. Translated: CASSLETGDSYEQYF.

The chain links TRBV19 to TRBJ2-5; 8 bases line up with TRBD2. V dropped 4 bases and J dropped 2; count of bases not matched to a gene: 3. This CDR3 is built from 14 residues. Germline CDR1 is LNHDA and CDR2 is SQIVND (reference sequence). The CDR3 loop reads CASSTIAGQETQYF. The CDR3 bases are TGTGCCAGTAGTACAATAGCGGGACAAGAGACCCAGTACTTC. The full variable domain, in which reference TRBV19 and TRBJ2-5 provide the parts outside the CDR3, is DGGITQSPKYLFRKEGQNVTLSCEQNLNHDAMYWYRQDPGQGLRLIYYSQIVNDFQKGDIAEGYSVSREKKESFPLTVTSAQKNPTAFYLCASSTIAGQETQYFGPGTRLLVL.

DNA of the CDR3: TGTGCCAGCAGCTTAGGGTCGGGACAGGGGGCGAGGAATGAGCAGTTCTTC. As protein: CASSLGSGQGARNEQFF. The chain joins TRBV11-3 to TRBJ2-1; the match to TRBD1 covers 12 bases. CDR1 and CDR2 (germline): SGHNT, YENEEA. The CDR3 totals 17 residues. The V segment lost 1 base and the J segment 7 bases; nucleotides outside the gene matches: 8.

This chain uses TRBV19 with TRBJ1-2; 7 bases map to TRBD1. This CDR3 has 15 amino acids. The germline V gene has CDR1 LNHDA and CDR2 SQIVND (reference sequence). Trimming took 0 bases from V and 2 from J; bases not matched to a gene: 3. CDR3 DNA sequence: TGTGCCAGTAGTATAGAATGGGGACAGAACTATGGCTACACCTTC. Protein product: CASSIEWGQNYGYTF.

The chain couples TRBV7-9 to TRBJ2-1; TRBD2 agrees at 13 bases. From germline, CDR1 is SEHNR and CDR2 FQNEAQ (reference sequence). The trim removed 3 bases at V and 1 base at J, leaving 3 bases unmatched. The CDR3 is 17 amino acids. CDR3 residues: CASSLGTSGASYNEQFF. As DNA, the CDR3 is TGTGCCAGCAGCTTGGGGACTAGCGGGGCTTCCTACAATGAGCAGTTCTTC.